These 17 T cell receptor beta chains originate from one sample sequenced in a study of OX40 agonist ivuxolimab in advanced cancers. Assay used: immunoSEQ multiplex PCR; TCRdb lists only in-frame clones, some missing. The sample shows some 86,000 clones, roughly nine tenths of them seen only once. Here the sequenced sample was CD4+ or CD8+ T cells sorted from blood, taken in a trial of the OX40 agonist ivuxolimab. Receptors were obtained from an adult with an advanced solid tumor such as melanoma, head and neck, liver or kidney cancer.

This clone was observed a single time. The chain links TRBV18 to TRBJ2-1; 14 bases map to TRBD2. Germline CDR1 reads KGHSH; CDR2 reads LQKENI. The V and J ends lost 3 bases and 12 bases, in that order; junction bases with no gene match: 10. The CDR3 covers 16 residues. The CDR3 loop is CASSPLGLAGERGQFF. The CDR3 region has the DNA TGTGCCAGCTCACCGTTGGGACTAGCGGGAGAGAGGGGGCAGTTCTTC.

The chain joins TRBV10-3 to TRBJ2-1; 10 bases are shared with TRBD2. The junction had 10 bases not matched to a gene; V was cut back by 7 bases and J by 7 bases. The CDR3 consists of 15 residues. Germline V gene lookup returns CDR1 ENHRY and CDR2 SYGVKD. CDR3 sequence: CAITDTGTSVNEQFF. The CDR3 DNA reads as TGTGCCATCACCGACACCGGGACTAGCGTAAATGAGCAGTTCTTC.

V is TRBV19 and J is TRBJ2-5, with 8 bases lining up with TRBD2. Gene TRBJ2-7 matches the end of the DNA better, so the J call may be wrong. The CDR3 length is 14 residues. Looked up from germline, CDR1 is LNHDA and CDR2 is SQIVND (reference sequence). CDR3 coding DNA: TGTGCCAGTCAATCCCGGGAGGGATGGTACGAGCAGTACTTC. Protein product: CASQSREGWYEQYF.

The V gene is TRBV11-2, the J gene TRBJ1-3; D is uncertain. Trimming shortened V by 10 bases and J by 0 bases, and 13 bases separated the two germline ends. Germline loops: CDR1 SGHAT, CDR2 FQNNGV. The CDR3 is 14 residues long. The CDR3 loop reads CATKSSFSGNTIYF. Here the CDR3 DNA reads TGTGCCACCAAGTCCAGTTTCTCTGGAAACACCATATATTTT. Filled out from reference TRBV11-2 and TRBJ1-3, the complete variable domain reads EAGVAQSPRYKIIEKRQSVAFWCNPISGHATLYWYQQILGQGPKLLIQFQNNGVVDDSQLPKDRFSAERLKGVDSTLKIQPAKLEDSAVYLCATKSSFSGNTIYFGEGSWLTVV.

The V call is TRBV9, the J call TRBJ1-2, with TRBD1 as a possible D gene (6 bases). Germline lookup yields CDR1 SGDLS and CDR2 YYNGEE. V gave up 4 bases and J gave up 6 bases, with 13 bases separating them. This CDR3 spans 13 amino acids. CDR3 nucleotides: TGTGCCAGCAGCCGTGGGGGCCTTGATGGCTACACCTTC. Encoded protein: CASSRGGLDGYTF.

V is TRBV19 and J is TRBJ1-1; D unclear. This CDR3 is 11 amino acids long. Trimming took 10 bases from V and 6 from J, leaving 12 bases between them. Germline V CDR1 and CDR2: LNHDA, SQIVND (reference sequence). The CDR3 DNA reads as TGTGCCACCCATCAAGGTGCTGAAGCTTTCTTT. It translates to CATHQGAEAFF.

The CDR3: CAWAPGQAYEQYF. CDR3 sequence (DNA): TGTGCCTGGGCCCCGGGACAGGCCTACGAGCAGTACTTC. The chain combines TRBV30 with TRBJ2-7; 8 bases map to TRBD1. This CDR3 spans 13 amino acids. The V and J ends lost 5 bases and 2 bases, in that order; junction bases with no gene match: 5. Germline CDR1 and CDR2: GTSNPN and SVGIG (reference sequence).

CDR3 bases: TGTGCCAGCAGCTTAGCGGGACCCTCCTACGAGCAGTACTTC. As protein: CASSLAGPSYEQYF. The chain couples TRBV11-3 to TRBJ2-7; either TRBD1 or TRBD2 may supply D (5 bases each). Germline lookup yields CDR1 SGHNT and CDR2 YENEEA. The CDR3 length is 14 residues. The V end was cut by 1 base, the J end by 0 bases, with 7 bases between.

This chain connects TRBV7-8 to TRBJ1-6; possibly TRBD1 for D (5 bases). This CDR3 contains 16 residues. The germline V gene encodes CDR1 SGHVS and CDR2 FQNEAQ. V lost 4 bases to trimming and J lost 6 bases, with 16 bases between them. This CDR3 is CASSSRDGNLNSPLHF. In DNA, the CDR3 is TGTGCCAGCAGCTCCCGGGACGGAAACCTTAATTCACCCCTCCACTTT.

The chain links TRBV27 to TRBJ1-5; 7 bases agree with TRBD1. V gave up 6 bases and J gave up 5 bases; unmatched junction bases: 10. CDR3 length equals 15 residues. Germline V gives CDR1 MNHEY, CDR2 SMNVEV (reference sequence). In nucleotides, the CDR3 is TGTGCCAGCAGCCCTTATGAGGACAGGCATCAGCCCCAGCATTTT. It translates to CASSPYEDRHQPQHF.

The V and J genes are TRBV5-4 and TRBJ2-7; D possibly corresponds to TRBD2 (5 bases). The CDR3 runs to 15 residues. Germline V lookup: CDR1 SGHNT, CDR2 YYREEE (reference sequence). Trimming pared 3 bases from V and 0 bases from J, leaving 13 bases between. DNA of the CDR3: TGTGCCAGCAGCTCCTCGGCTGGGAGCTCCTACGAGCAGTACTTC. It yields the protein CASSSSAGSSYEQYF.

The chain combines TRBV5-4 with TRBJ2-7, with D maybe TRBD1 (6 bases). CDR1 and CDR2 from the germline V gene are SGHNT and YYREEE (reference sequence). The CDR3 is made up of 15 amino acids. With 0 bases removed from V and 6 bases from J, the gap between germline ends came to 16 bases. The CDR3 region is CASSLDRELVGEQYF. DNA for the CDR3: TGTGCCAGCAGCTTGGACAGGGAGTTGGTAGGCGAGCAGTACTTC.

The gene calls are TRBV18 and TRBJ2-3, with 7 bases lining up with TRBD2. The length of the CDR3 is 18 residues. The J segment lost 4 bases and the V segment lost 2 bases, leaving 15 bases of the junction unmatched. The germline CDR1 and CDR2 sequences are KGHSH and LQKENI. The CDR3 spells CASSPASPSGGSADTQYF. CDR3 nucleotide sequence: TGTGCCAGCTCACCAGCCTCCCCCTCGGGCGGGAGCGCAGATACGCAGTATTTT.

This clone was recorded once. The chain joins TRBV5-1 to TRBJ1-1, with D possibly being TRBD1 (5 bases). The V and J ends lost 4 bases and 1 base respectively, with 11 bases between them. The CDR3 sequence is 14 residues long. From germline, CDR1 is SGHRS and CDR2 YFSETQ. The CDR3 is CASSVLGENTEAFF. The CDR3 DNA reads as TGCGCCAGCAGCGTTCTAGGGGAGAACACTGAAGCTTTCTTT.

This chain uses TRBV19 with TRBJ2-3; 14 nucleotides line up with TRBD2. The CDR3 has 15 residues. Trimming removed 3 bases from V and 4 bases from J; junction bases left unmatched: 0. Germline V CDR1 and CDR2: LNHDA, SQIVND (reference sequence). CDR3 loop: CASSMGLAGADTQYF. The CDR3 DNA reads as TGTGCCAGTAGTATGGGACTAGCGGGAGCAGATACGCAGTATTTT.

The chain couples TRBV2 to TRBJ1-3; 7 bases are shared with TRBD1. CDR3 length: 15 residues. Germline V gene sequence: CDR1 SNHLY, CDR2 FYNNEI. The ends lost 6 bases at V and 4 bases at J; junction bases unmatched: 9. This CDR3 is CASRLGTGAGNTIYF. In DNA form, the CDR3 reads TGTGCCAGCAGGCTTGGTACAGGGGCCGGAAACACCATATATTTT.

This clone was counted a single time. The chain uses TRBV13 and TRBJ1-3; TRBD1 might be the D (6 bases). Trimming stripped 4 bases from V and 0 bases from J, with 19 bases between. The germline CDR1 and CDR2 sequences are PRHDT and FYEKMQ (reference sequence). This CDR3 is built from 18 residues. The chain's CDR3 is CASSSLNRETDSGNTIYF. In nucleotides, the CDR3 is TGTGCCAGCAGCTCCCTCAACAGGGAAACCGACTCTGGAAACACCATATATTTT.